This T cell receptor (beta chain) emerged from a study of vaccination effects on CD4 cells after COVID-19. Study at large: All study participants received two doses of BNT162b2 or mRNA-1273 vaccine. Study results and caveats: The study found marked clonal contraction of infection- and vaccine-induced clones late after vaccination.

On this clone: Antigen unknown.

The germline gives CDR1 MDHEN, CDR2 SYDVKM. The CDR3 spans 15 residues. V lost 3 bases, J lost 2 bases, and 11 bases lay in between. Viral peptide pools were used in the ViraFEST assay to expand antigen-specific CD4+ T cells, and sequencing came afterward. Upon completion of about eleven days in culture, CD4+ T cells were isolated. The vaccine recipients had no prior SARS-CoV-2 infection, with negative nucleocapsid antibodies. TCRdb keeps only in-frame clones here, not all; method: immunoSEQ multiplex PCR. The top ten clones hold around 2.9% of a sample with tens of thousands of clones, about four fifths of them seen once.

The rearrangement uses TRBV28 and TRBJ1-5; possible D gene TRBD1, 5 bases. This material consisted of CD4+ T cells from PBMCs cultured with HCoV-NL63 spike peptides, taken before COVID-19 vaccination. This TCR was recovered from a human donor who received a COVID-19 vaccine. CDR3 bases: TGTGCCAGCAGTTTTTCAGGGCGAGGCAATCAGCCCCAGCATTTT. Encoded protein: CASSFSGRGNQPQHF.